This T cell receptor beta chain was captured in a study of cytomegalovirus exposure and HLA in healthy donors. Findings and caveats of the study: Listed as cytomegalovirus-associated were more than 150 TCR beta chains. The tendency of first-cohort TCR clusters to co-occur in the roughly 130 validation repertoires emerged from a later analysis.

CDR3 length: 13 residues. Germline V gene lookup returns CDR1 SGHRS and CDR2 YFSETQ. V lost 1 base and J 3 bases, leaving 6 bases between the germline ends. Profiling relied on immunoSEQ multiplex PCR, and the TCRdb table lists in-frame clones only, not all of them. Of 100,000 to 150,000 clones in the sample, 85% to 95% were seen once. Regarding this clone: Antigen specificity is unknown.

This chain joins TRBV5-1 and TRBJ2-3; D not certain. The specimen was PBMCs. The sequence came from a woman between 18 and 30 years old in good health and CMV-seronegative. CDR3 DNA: TGCGCCAGCAGCTTGCAGAAAACAGATACGCAGTATTTT. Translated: CASSLQKTDTQYF.